The 15 T cell receptor beta chains in this list originate from one sample, sequenced in a study of T cell responses to AZD1222 COVID-19 vaccine. The method was immunoSEQ multiplex PCR; TCRdb's version includes in-frame clones alone and lacks a portion of them. The sample holds 150,000 or so clones. The sample was peripheral blood. The receptors come from an adult in good health.

The chain combines TRBV6-1 with TRBJ2-1, with 11 bases aligning to TRBD1. Per germline, CDR1 MNHNS and CDR2 SASEGT. The CDR3 consists of 17 residues. Germline trimming cut 4 bases from V and 6 bases from J; bases unmatched to any gene: 11. CDR3 sequence (DNA): TGTGCCAGCAGTGCCAAACTCCGGGGACAGGGGGTCAATGAGCAGTTCTTC. Its protein product is CASSAKLRGQGVNEQFF.

The rearrangement joins TRBV6-2 or TRBV6-3 to TRBJ1-5; D perhaps matches TRBD1 (5 bases). Germline CDR1 reads MNHEY; CDR2 reads SVGEGT. V lost 6 bases, J lost 8 bases, and 14 bases lay in between. The CDR3 loop spans 13 amino acids. This chain's CDR3 is CASRYRLNEPQHF. The DNA for the CDR3 is TGTGCCAGCAGATACAGGCTAAACGAGCCCCAGCATTTT.

The V call is TRBV5-4, the J call TRBJ2-3; maybe TRBD1 (6 bases). Germline loops: CDR1 SGHNT, CDR2 YYREEE (reference sequence). The CDR3 sequence is 16 residues long. V gave up 3 bases and J gave up 1 base, with 15 bases separating them. The CDR3 is CASSSMTGWGTDTQYF. The DNA for the CDR3 is TGTGCCAGCAGCTCGATGACAGGCTGGGGCACAGATACGCAGTATTTT.

This chain joins TRBV25-1 and TRBJ1-1; a possible D gene is TRBD1 (6 bases). CDR1 is MGHDK and CDR2 is SYGVNS in the germline V gene. V was clipped by 4 bases and J by 0 bases, with 12 bases between them. This CDR3 has 15 residues. The CDR3 is CASSVSTGVNTEAFF. DNA of the CDR3: TGTGCCAGCAGTGTCTCGACAGGAGTGAACACTGAAGCTTTCTTT.

V usage is TRBV7-6 and J usage is TRBJ2-1; 8 positions agree with TRBD1. The CDR3 is 15 residues long. Germline trimming cut 2 bases from V and 6 bases from J; bases unmatched to any gene: 6. CDR1 is SGHVS, CDR2 FNYEAQ, per germline. The CDR3 sequence: CASSLTGGSSNEQFF. In DNA form, the CDR3 reads TGTGCCAGCAGCTTAACAGGGGGTAGCTCCAATGAGCAGTTCTTC.

The genes are TRBV6-6 and TRBJ1-3, with 9 bases aligning to TRBD1. Trimming at V came to 6 bases and at J to 0 bases, leaving 3 bases not matched to a gene. In germline, CDR1 is MNHNY, CDR2 SVGAGI (reference sequence). This CDR3 contains 15 residues. CDR3 in DNA: TGTGCCAGCAGAACGGACAGGGGCTCTGGAAACACCATATATTTT. Its protein product is CASRTDRGSGNTIYF.

This chain joins TRBV6-4 and TRBJ1-6; no definite D call. The CDR3 consists of 13 residues. V was clipped by 1 base and J by 9 bases, with 7 bases between them. Germline V gene sequence: CDR1 MRHNA, CDR2 SNTAGT. DNA for the CDR3: TGTGCCAGCAGTGACTGGTACGGTTCACCCCTCCACTTT. This translates into CASSDWYGSPLHF.

In DNA, the CDR3 is TGTGCCAGCAGCCTCGGGACAGTAGTAAATGAAAAACTGTTTTTT. Translating gives CASSLGTVVNEKLFF. V gene TRBV6-2 or TRBV6-3 combines with J gene TRBJ1-4, with 7 bases fitting TRBD1. The germline CDR1 and CDR2 sequences are MNHEY and SVGEGT. J was trimmed by 5 bases and V by 6 bases; bases with no gene match: 9. CDR3 length: 15 residues.

The CDR3 sequence is CASSLDRANTEAFF. CDR3 in DNA: TGCGCCAGCAGTCTCGACAGGGCGAACACTGAAGCTTTCTTT. This chain uses TRBV5-1 with TRBJ1-1, with 7 bases identical to TRBD1. J gave up 1 base and V 5 bases, and 5 bases lay outside the gene matches. Germline CDR1 and CDR2: SGHRS and YFSETQ. This CDR3 comprises 14 residues.

The chain uses TRBV20-1 and TRBJ2-5; 7 bases map to TRBD2. V lost 8 bases to trimming and J lost 5 bases; unmatched junction nucleotides: 5. The germline V gene has CDR1 DFQATT and CDR2 SNEGSKA (reference sequence). The CDR3 consists of 11 residues. The CDR3 DNA reads TGCAGTCCGACTAGCTCGGAGACCCAGTACTTC. Translation gives CSPTSSETQYF.

V gene TRBV7-6 combines with J gene TRBJ2-2; D perhaps matches TRBD2 (5 bases). CDR1 and CDR2 (germline): SGHVS, FNYEAQ. The CDR3 loop spans 14 amino acids. The V and J ends lost 5 bases and 5 bases respectively, with 12 bases between them. CDR3 in amino acids: CASSPGIGTGELFF. The CDR3 DNA reads as TGTGCCAGCAGCCCCGGGATAGGGACCGGGGAGCTGTTTTTT.

The chain has TRBV24-1 and TRBJ1-1; D remains unclear. From germline, CDR1 is KGHDR and CDR2 SFDVKD. The V gene lost 2 bases and the J gene lost 9 bases, with 12 bases spanning the gap. The CDR3 loop spans 13 amino acids. The CDR3 spells CATSDSVSNKAFF. CDR3 in DNA: TGTGCCACCAGTGATTCCGTCAGTAACAAAGCTTTCTTT.

The gene calls are TRBV6-5 and TRBJ1-5; a possible D gene is TRBD1 (6 bases). The CDR3 extends over 15 amino acids. Germline CDR1 and CDR2: MNHEY and SVGAGI. The V end lost 6 bases, the J end lost 7 bases, and 19 bases lay between the germline ends. Here the CDR3 reads CASSEGFGGWQPQHF. DNA of the CDR3: TGTGCCAGCAGCGAGGGATTCGGGGGCTGGCAGCCCCAGCATTTT.

The V gene is TRBV2, the J gene TRBJ2-1; possible D gene TRBD2, 5 bases. In germline, CDR1 is SNHLY, CDR2 FYNNEI. The CDR3 totals 15 residues. V lost 3 bases to trimming and J lost 9 bases, with 18 bases between them. In DNA, the CDR3 is TGTGCCAGCAGTGAGGGTCGAACGGTTGGGAGTGAGCAGTTCTTC. Translating gives CASSEGRTVGSEQFF. Together with reference TRBV2 and TRBJ2-1, the CDR3 gives the full variable domain: EPEVTQTPSHQVTQMGQEVILRCVPISNHLYFYWYRQILGQKVEFLVSFYNNEISEKSEIFDDQFSVERPDGSNFTLKIRSTKLEDSAMYFCASSEGRTVGSEQFFGPGTRLTVL.

This chain connects TRBV7-2 to TRBJ2-5; 8 bases map to TRBD2. The CDR3 is 14 amino acids. After removal of 0 bases from V and 5 bases from J, the junction contained 2 bases not matched to a gene. The germline CDR1 and CDR2 sequences are SGHTA and FQGNSA. Here the CDR3 reads CASSLASGVETQYF. The CDR3 nucleotides read TGTGCCAGCAGCTTAGCTAGCGGGGTTGAGACCCAGTACTTC.